Listed here are 7 T cell receptor beta chains from one sample, sequenced in a study of STAT5B mutations in CD4+ large granular lymphocyte leukemia. Profiled with immunoSEQ multiplex PCR; TCRdb holds only in-frame clones, not every one. Here the sample spans fewer than 35,000 clones, around 71% being singletons. Sequences were obtained from CD4+ T cells from blood buffy coats. Receptors were obtained from a human donor in good health.

The chain is built from TRBV18 and TRBJ2-5, with D unresolved. Trimming took off 6 bases at V and 8 bases at J, with 10 bases between the two ends. Germline-derived CDR1 and CDR2 are KGHSH and LQKENI. The CDR3 runs 11 residues. The DNA of the CDR3 is TGTGCCAGCTCTCTCCAGTCCACCCAGTACTTC. It codes for CASSLQSTQYF.

V gene TRBV7-9 combines with J gene TRBJ1-2; the D gene is possibly TRBD1 (5 bases). This CDR3 is built from 17 residues. V dropped 5 bases and J dropped 0 bases, with 19 bases sitting between them. The germline CDR1 and CDR2 sequences are SEHNR and FQNEAQ (reference sequence). For the CDR3, the DNA is TGTGCCAGCAGCCACGGAGGGAGTTTGACAGCTAACTATGGCTACACCTTC. It codes for CASSHGGSLTANYGYTF.

The gene calls are TRBV10-3 and TRBJ2-7; 11 nucleotides align to TRBD2. The CDR3 consists of 14 residues. Germline loops: CDR1 ENHRY, CDR2 SYGVKD. V trimming: 6 bases; J trimming: 3 bases; junction bases outside the gene matches: 4. The CDR3 sequence is CAIRDSGGDYEQYF. As DNA, the CDR3 is TGTGCCATCAGGGATAGCGGGGGGGACTACGAGCAGTACTTC.

The CDR3 loop reads CASSQGPGQPQHF. CDR3 nucleotides: TGTGCCAGCAGCCAGGGACCTGGGCAGCCCCAGCATTTT. V gene TRBV5-8 combines with J gene TRBJ1-5; the D gene is possibly TRBD1 (5 bases). The CDR3 is 13 amino acids. The ends were cut back, 4 bases at V and 7 bases at J, with 12 bases in the middle. The germline V gene has CDR1 SGHTS and CDR2 YDEGEE.

This clone has only a few counts. In nucleotides, the CDR3 is TGTGCCAGTACCCCTCAGCACAATCAGCCCCAGCATTTT. Amino acid sequence: CASTPQHNQPQHF. The V and J genes are TRBV19 and TRBJ1-5, with D hard to call. Between the trimmed V and J ends, which lost 7 bases and 3 bases, there was a span of 10 bases. CDR3 length: 13 residues. Germline lookup yields CDR1 LNHDA and CDR2 SQIVND (reference sequence).

This chain joins TRBV5-4 and TRBJ1-2, with TRBD1 as a possible D gene (6 bases). V was shortened by 0 bases and J by 5 bases, with 14 bases between the two germline ends. Germline-derived CDR1 and CDR2 are SGHNT and YYREEE (reference sequence). The CDR3 runs to 15 residues. This CDR3 reads CASSLEPGAGYGYTF. DNA of the CDR3: TGTGCCAGCAGCTTGGAGCCGGGGGCGGGTTATGGCTACACCTTC.

V is TRBV14 and J is TRBJ2-1, with a weak D call TRBD1 (6 bases). There are 16 residues in the CDR3. Germline CDR1 SGHDN, CDR2 FVKESK. The ends were cut back, 0 bases at V and 5 bases at J, with 14 bases in the middle. The CDR3 reads CASSQDRGNLNNEQFF. The CDR3 nucleotides are TGTGCCAGCAGCCAAGATAGGGGGAATTTGAACAATGAGCAGTTCTTC.